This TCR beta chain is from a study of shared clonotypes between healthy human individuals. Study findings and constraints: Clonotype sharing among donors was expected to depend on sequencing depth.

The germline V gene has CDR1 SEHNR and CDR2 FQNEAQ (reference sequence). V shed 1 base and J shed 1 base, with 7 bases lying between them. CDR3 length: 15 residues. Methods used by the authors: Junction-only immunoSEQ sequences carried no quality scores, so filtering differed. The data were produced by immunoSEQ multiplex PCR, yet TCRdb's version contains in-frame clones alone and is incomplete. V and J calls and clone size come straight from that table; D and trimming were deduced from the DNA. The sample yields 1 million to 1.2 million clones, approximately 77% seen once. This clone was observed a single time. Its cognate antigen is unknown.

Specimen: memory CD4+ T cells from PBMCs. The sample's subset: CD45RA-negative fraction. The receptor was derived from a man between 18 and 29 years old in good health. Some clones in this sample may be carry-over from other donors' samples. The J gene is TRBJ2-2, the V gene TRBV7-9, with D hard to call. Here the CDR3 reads CASSLGQRNTGELFF. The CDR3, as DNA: TGTGCCAGCAGCTTAGGACAACGGAACACCGGGGAGCTGTTTTTT.